This entry describes one TCR beta chain. Its antigen remains undetermined. No clone much larger than this one lies a single base away; base qualities are absent. In Seattle, one collaborating source enrolled patients while the infection was active and tracked those patients longitudinally over the course of disease. Each collaborating institution followed its own protocols to collect whole blood in K2EDTA tubes. For TCRbeta analysis, collaborators shipped samples as frozen whole blood, isolated PBMCs, or DNA extracted from either of those sample types. TCRbeta CDR3 regions were amplified from genomic DNA using the immunoSEQ Assay, a bias-controlled multiplex PCR. Per the original workflow: The number of nucleated cells in each sample was estimated from the amplification of reference gene primers within the assay. Sequence reads were collapsed and filtered to measure the absolute abundance of every unique TCRbeta CDR3 rearrangement. Productive Simpson clonality was computed per sample as the square root of Simpson's diversity index over productive rearrangements. TCRdb holds this immuneACCESS table with in-frame rearrangements only. Some clones are missing; in checked studies, unresolved V genes explain under half, and the rest has no known cause. The V and J calls and clone size come from that table; D and trimming were worked out from the DNA. This sample holds around 300,000 clones; roughly 90% were observed only once. The top ten constitute approximately 2% of the sample.

This specimen comes from a study of blood T cell repertoires in COVID-19 (dated by TCRdb to between 2020 and 2021). For the study in its entirety: Samples from collaborators originated in the United States, Italy and Spain and spanned both the acute and convalescent phases of COVID-19. The prospective study material was composed of cDNA or gDNA derived from T cells, B-cell-depleted T cells, or PBMCs. Subjects who had been exposed to COVID-19, were actively infected with it, or had recovered from it provided the deeply sampled blood TCRbeta repertoires that made up the dataset. The repertoires were made available in a free public database intended to serve as a resource for research on the immune response to SARS-CoV-2. The samples were drawn from two sources: the first 160 participants of the ongoing ImmuneRACE study, and 1,254 subjects contributed by 6 global collaborators. Sample metadata almost always included a de-identified subject ID, COVID-19 status, age in years and sex. HLA class I and class II types, where available, came from metadata supplied by the sample provider rather than from assay-based typing.

Study-wide conclusions, independent of this receptor: How much clinical and demographic metadata was included differed by source and by participant, and the metadata was provided uncurated.

From the cysteine up to the phenylalanine, the CDR3 has a length of 13 residues. The DNA shown is the 39-base CDR3, in frame from base 1. CDR1 and CDR2 (SEHNR, FQNEAQ) derive from the germline V gene (reference sequence). A distance of 9 bases separates the germline ends of V and J, which lose 5 bases and 2 bases respectively. This receptor was obtained from a woman in her twenties or thirties with COVID-19, enrolled during active disease. Material: peripheral blood. The chain is assembled from TRBV7-9 and TRBJ1-1, with the D gene not clear enough to name. The DNA sequence is given as TGTGCCAGCAGCACAGTTACCAACACTGAAGCTTTCTTT. It is translated as CASSTVTNTEAFF.